Listed here are 5 T cell receptor beta chains from one sample, sequenced in a study of cytomegalovirus exposure and HLA in healthy donors. Primers for the PCR totalled 60 Vbeta and 13 Jbeta. Method: immunoSEQ multiplex PCR; TCRdb's copy keeps in-frame clones and lacks some. Of about 150,000 clones listed, just under 75% are singletons. Input material: PBMCs. The receptors were gathered from a woman between 18 and 30 years old in good health and CMV-seronegative.

The chain recombines TRBV7-2 with TRBJ1-4, with a tentative D call TRBD1 (5 bases). The CDR3 has 14 amino acids. V was clipped by 1 base and J by 8 bases, with 11 bases between them. Germline V gene lookup returns CDR1 SGHTA and CDR2 FQGNSA. The CDR3 reads CASSLVGAGEKLFF. CDR3 sequence (DNA): TGTGCCAGCAGCTTAGTAGGGGCTGGGGAAAAACTGTTTTTT.

V usage is TRBV4-1 and J usage is TRBJ2-2; TRBD1 agrees at 8 bases. The CDR3 is 17 residues long. CDR1 and CDR2 (germline): MGHRA, YSYEKL. The ends lost 1 base at V and 5 bases at J; junction bases unmatched: 9. CDR3 sequence (DNA): TGCGCCAGCAGCCAAGTAATACAGGGGGAAGGGACCGGGGAGCTGTTTTTT. Translating gives CASSQVIQGEGTGELFF.

The DNA for the CDR3 is TGTGCCAGCAGCCAAGCCCCTCAGAGCACAGATACGCAGTATTTT. It is translated as CASSQAPQSTDTQYF. This chain connects TRBV4-2 to TRBJ2-3; D unresolved. The germline V and J ends were trimmed by 1 base and 0 bases, with 8 bases remaining between them. CDR3 size: 15 residues. In germline, CDR1 is LGHNA, CDR2 YNFKEQ.

V usage is TRBV7-8 and J usage is TRBJ1-5; 9 bases map to TRBD1. V trimming: 5 bases; J trimming: 2 bases; junction bases outside the gene matches: 4. Germline CDR1 is SGHVS and CDR2 is FQNEAQ. The CDR3 spans 15 residues. In nucleotides, the CDR3 is TGTGCCAGCAGCCTCCGACAGGGGGGCAATCAGCCCCAGCATTTT. This codes for CASSLRQGGNQPQHF. The whole variable domain, remainder taken from reference TRBV7-8 and TRBJ1-5, is GAGVSQSPRYKVAKRGQDVALRCDPISGHVSLFWYQQALGQGPEFLTYFQNEAQLDKSGLPSDRFFAERPEGSVSTLKIQRTQQEDSAVYLCASSLRQGGNQPQHFGDGTRLSIL.

This chain's CDR3 is CASSKGLQPQHF. CDR3 nucleotide sequence: TGTGCCAGCAGCAAAGGTCTTCAGCCCCAGCATTTT. The chain carries TRBV21-1 and TRBJ1-5. TRBV21-1 is a known pseudogene. CDR3 length: 12 amino acids.